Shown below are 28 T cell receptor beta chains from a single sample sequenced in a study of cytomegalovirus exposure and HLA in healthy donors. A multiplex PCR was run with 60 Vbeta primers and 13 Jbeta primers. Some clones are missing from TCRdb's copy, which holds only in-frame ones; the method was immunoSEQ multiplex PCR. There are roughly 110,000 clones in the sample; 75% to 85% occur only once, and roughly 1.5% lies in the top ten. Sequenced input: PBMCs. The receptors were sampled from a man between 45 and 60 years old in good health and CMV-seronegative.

CDR3: CASSLVGAGSEGYTF. CDR3 coding DNA: TGTGCCAGCAGCTTAGTGGGCGCGGGGTCTGAAGGCTACACCTTC. V and J are TRBV7-9 and TRBJ1-2, with no clear D. Germline V lookup: CDR1 SEHNR, CDR2 FQNEAQ (reference sequence). V dropped 1 base and J dropped 8 bases, with 17 bases sitting between them. The CDR3 loop spans 15 amino acids.

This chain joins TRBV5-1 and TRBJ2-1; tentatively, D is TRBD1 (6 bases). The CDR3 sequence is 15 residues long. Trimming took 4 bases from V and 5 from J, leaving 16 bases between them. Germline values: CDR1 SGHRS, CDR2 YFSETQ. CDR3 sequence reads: CASSNTGTLNNEQFF. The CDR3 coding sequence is TGCGCCAGCAGCAACACCGGGACACTGAACAATGAGCAGTTCTTC.

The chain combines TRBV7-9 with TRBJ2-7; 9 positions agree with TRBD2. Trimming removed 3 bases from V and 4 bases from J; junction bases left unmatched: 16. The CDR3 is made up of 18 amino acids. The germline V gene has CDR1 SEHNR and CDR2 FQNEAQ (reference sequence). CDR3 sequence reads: CASSFSSGEAKLRYEQYF. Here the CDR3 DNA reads TGTGCCAGCAGCTTCTCTAGCGGGGAGGCGAAACTGAGATACGAGCAGTACTTC. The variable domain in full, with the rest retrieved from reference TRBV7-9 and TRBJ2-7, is DTGVSQNPRHKITKRGQNVTFRCDPISEHNRLYWYRQTLGQGPEFLTYFQNEAQLEKSRLLSDRFSAERPKGSFSTLEIQRTEQGDSAMYLCASSFSSGEAKLRYEQYFGPGTRLTVT.

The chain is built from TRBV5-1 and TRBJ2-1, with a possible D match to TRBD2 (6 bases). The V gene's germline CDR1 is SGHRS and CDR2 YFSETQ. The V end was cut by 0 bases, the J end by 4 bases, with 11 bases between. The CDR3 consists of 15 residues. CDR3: CASSLVPGAYNEQFF. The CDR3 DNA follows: TGCGCCAGCAGCTTGGTTCCGGGAGCTTACAATGAGCAGTTCTTC.

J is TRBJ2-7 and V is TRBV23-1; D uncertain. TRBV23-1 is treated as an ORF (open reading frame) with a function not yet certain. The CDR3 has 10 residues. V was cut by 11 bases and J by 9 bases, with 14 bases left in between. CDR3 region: CARPLASQYV. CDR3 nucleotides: TGCGCCCGCCCGCTTGCATCGCAGTACGTC.

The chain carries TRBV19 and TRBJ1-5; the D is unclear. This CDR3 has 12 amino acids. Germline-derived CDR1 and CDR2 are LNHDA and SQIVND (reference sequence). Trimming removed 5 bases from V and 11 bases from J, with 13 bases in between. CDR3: CASSPRPEAQHF. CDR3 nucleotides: TGTGCCAGTAGTCCGCGTCCGGAGGCCCAGCATTTT.

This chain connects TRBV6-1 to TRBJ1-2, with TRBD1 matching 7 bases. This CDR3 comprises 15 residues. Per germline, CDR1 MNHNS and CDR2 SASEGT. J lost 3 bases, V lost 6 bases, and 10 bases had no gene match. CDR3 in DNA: TGTGCCAGCAGCCCGATAGGGACAGACTACTATGGCTACACCTTC. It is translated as CASSPIGTDYYGYTF.

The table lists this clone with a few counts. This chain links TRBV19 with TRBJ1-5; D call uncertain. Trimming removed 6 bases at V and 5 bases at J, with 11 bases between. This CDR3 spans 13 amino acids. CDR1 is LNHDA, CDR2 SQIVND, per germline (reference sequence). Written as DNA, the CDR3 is TGTGCCAGTAGACCACAGCGGGATCAGCCCCAGCATTTT. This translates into CASRPQRDQPQHF. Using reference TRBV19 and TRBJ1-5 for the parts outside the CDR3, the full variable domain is DGGITQSPKYLFRKEGQNVTLSCEQNLNHDAMYWYRQDPGQGLRLIYYSQIVNDFQKGDIAEGYSVSREKKESFPLTVTSAQKNPTAFYLCASRPQRDQPQHFGDGTRLSIL.

CDR3 nucleotides: TGTGCCAGCAGTTATGGCAGATCCCGTTACGAGCAGTACTTC. Protein sequence: CASSYGRSRYEQYF. V usage is TRBV6-5 and J usage is TRBJ2-7; no definite D call. This CDR3 has 14 residues. The V end was cut by 3 bases, the J end by 4 bases, with 13 bases between. The germline V gene has CDR1 MNHEY and CDR2 SVGAGI.

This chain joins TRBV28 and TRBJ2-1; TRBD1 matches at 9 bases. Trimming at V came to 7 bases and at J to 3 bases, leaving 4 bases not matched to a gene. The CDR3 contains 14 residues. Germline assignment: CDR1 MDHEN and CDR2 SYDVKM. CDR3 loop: CASTSTGGYNEQFF. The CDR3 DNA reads TGTGCCAGCACTTCGACAGGGGGCTACAATGAGCAGTTCTTC. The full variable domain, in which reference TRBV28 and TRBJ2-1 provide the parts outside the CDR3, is DVKVTQSSRYLVKRTGEKVFLECVQDMDHENMFWYRQDPGLGLRLIYFSYDVKMKEKGDIPEGYSVSREKKERFSLILESASTNQTSMYLCASTSTGGYNEQFFGPGTRLTVL.

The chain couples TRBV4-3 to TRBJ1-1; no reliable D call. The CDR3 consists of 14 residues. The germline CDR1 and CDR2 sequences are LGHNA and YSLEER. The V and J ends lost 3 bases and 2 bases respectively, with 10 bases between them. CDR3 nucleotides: TGCGCCAGCAGCCAGACCACAGCCAACACTGAAGCTTTCTTT. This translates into CASSQTTANTEAFF.

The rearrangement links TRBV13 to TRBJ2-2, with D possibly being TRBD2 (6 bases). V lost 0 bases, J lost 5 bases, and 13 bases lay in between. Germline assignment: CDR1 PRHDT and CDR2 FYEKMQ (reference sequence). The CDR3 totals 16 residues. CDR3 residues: CASSLGARGLTGELFF. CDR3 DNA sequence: TGTGCCAGCAGCTTAGGGGCGCGGGGATTAACCGGGGAGCTGTTTTTT.

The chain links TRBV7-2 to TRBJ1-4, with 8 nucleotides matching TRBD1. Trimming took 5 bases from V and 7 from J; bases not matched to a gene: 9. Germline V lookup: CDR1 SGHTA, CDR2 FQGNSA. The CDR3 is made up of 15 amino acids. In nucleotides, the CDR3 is TGTGCCAGCAGCCTGACCGGGACAGGTGGTGAAAAACTGTTTTTT. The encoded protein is CASSLTGTGGEKLFF.

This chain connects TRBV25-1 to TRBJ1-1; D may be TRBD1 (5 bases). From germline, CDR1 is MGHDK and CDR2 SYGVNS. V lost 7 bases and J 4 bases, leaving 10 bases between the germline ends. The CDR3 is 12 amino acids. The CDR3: CASTGGATEAFF. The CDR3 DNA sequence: TGTGCCAGCACGGGCGGGGCCACTGAAGCTTTCTTT.

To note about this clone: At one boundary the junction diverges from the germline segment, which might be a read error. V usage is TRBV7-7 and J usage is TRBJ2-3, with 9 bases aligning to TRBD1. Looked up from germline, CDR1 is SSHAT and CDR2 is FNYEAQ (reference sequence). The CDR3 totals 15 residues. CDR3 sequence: CASSLGGTGTDTQYF. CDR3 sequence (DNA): TGTGCTAGCAGCTTAGGAGGGACAGGGACAGATACGCAGTATTTT.

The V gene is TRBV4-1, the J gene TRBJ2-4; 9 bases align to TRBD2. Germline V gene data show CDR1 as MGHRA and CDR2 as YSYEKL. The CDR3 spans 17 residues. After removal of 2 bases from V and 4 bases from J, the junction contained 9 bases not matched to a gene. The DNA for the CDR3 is TGCGCCAGCAGCCAAATTCTAGCGGGGCGGAATAAAAACATTCAGTACTTC. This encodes CASSQILAGRNKNIQYF.

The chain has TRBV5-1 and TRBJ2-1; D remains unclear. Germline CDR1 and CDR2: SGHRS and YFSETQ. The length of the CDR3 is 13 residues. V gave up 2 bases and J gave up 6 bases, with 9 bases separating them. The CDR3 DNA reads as TGCGCCAGCAGCTTCAGCGCTGTCAATGAGCAGTTCTTC. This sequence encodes CASSFSAVNEQFF.

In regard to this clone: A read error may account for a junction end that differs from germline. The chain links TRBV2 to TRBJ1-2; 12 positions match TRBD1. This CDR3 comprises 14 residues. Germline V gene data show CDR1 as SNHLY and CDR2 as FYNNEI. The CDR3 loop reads CASSGWGTGGQRLF. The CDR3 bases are TGTGCCAGCAGTGGGTGGGGGACAGGGGGCCAGCGCTTGTTC.

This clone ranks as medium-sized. CDR3 region: CASSQQGNIQYF. The CDR3 DNA sequence: TGTGCCAGCAGCCAACAGGGAAACATTCAGTACTTC. The rearrangement uses TRBV14 and TRBJ2-4; D is perhaps TRBD1 (5 bases). The V end lost 2 bases, the J end lost 6 bases, and 5 bases lay between the germline ends. CDR1 SGHDN and CDR2 FVKESK come from the germline V gene. The CDR3 extends over 12 amino acids.

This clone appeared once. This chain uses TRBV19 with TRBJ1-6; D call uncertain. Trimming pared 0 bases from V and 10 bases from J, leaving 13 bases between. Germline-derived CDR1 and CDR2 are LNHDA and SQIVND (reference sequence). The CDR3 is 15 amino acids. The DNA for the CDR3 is TGTGCCAGTAGTATAGATCACACAGCTCTATCACCCCTCCACTTT. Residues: CASSIDHTALSPLHF.

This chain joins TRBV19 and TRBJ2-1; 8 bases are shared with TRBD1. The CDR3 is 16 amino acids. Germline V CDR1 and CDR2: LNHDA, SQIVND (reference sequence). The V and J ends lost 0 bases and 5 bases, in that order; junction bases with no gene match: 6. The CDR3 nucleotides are TGTGCCAGTAGTATAGAGCAGGGGGCCCCTAACAATGAGCAGTTCTTC. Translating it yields CASSIEQGAPNNEQFF.

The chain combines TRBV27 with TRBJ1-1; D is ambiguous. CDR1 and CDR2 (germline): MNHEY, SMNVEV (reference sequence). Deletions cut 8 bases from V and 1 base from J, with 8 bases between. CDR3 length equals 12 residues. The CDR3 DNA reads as TGTGCCAGCGCTACGGGGAACACTGAAGCTTTCTTT. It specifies CASATGNTEAFF.

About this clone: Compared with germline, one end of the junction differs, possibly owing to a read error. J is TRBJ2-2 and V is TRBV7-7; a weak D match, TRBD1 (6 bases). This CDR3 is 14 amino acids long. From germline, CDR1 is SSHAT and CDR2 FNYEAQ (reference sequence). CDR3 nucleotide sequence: TGTGCTAGCAGCGCCCGACAGGACGCCGGGGAGCTGTTTTTT. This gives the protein CASSARQDAGELFF.

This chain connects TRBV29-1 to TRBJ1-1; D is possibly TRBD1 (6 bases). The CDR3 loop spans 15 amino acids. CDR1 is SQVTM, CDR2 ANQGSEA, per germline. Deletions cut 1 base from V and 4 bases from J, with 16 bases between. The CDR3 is CSVEAQGWLSTEAFF. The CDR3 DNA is TGCAGCGTTGAAGCTCAGGGGTGGTTGAGCACTGAAGCTTTCTTT.

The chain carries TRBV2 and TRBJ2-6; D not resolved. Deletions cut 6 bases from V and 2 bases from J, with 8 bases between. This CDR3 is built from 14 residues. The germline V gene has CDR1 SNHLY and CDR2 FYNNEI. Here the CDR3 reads CASSVAPGANVLTF. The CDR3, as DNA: TGTGCCAGCAGCGTAGCCCCTGGGGCCAACGTCCTGACTTTC.

CDR3 loop: CASSSGQGNEKLFF. For the CDR3, the DNA is TGCGCCAGCAGCTCGGGACAGGGGAATGAAAAACTGTTTTTT. This chain connects TRBV5-1 to TRBJ1-4, with 10 bases aligning to TRBD1. Germline assignment: CDR1 SGHRS and CDR2 YFSETQ. This CDR3 is built from 14 residues. V gave up 3 bases and J gave up 5 bases; unmatched junction bases: 1.

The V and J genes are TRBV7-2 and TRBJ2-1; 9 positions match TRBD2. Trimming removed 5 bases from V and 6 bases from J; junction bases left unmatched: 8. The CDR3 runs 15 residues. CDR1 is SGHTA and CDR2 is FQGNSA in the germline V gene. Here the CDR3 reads CASSLGLANFNEQFF. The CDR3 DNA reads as TGTGCCAGCAGCCTCGGACTAGCGAACTTCAATGAGCAGTTCTTC.

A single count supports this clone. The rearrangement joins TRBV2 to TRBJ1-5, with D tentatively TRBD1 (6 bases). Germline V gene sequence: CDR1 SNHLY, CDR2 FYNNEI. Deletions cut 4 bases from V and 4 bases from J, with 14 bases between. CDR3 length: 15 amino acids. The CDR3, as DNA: TGTGCCAGCAGTGCACAGGGTAGCCCAAATCAGCCCCAGCATTTT. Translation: CASSAQGSPNQPQHF. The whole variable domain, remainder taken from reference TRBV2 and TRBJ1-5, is EPEVTQTPSHQVTQMGQEVILRCVPISNHLYFYWYRQILGQKVEFLVSFYNNEISEKSEIFDDQFSVERPDGSNFTLKIRSTKLEDSAMYFCASSAQGSPNQPQHFGDGTRLSIL.